This T cell receptor (beta chain) was obtained from a study of shared clonotypes between healthy human individuals. General study points: Sequencing depth was a factor that was expected to affect clonotype sharing among donors. In general, naive subsets displayed greater estimated richness than memory subsets did.

Comment on this clone: Its antigen is unknown.

Adult donors, all healthy and HIV-negative, had no recent acute infections or vaccinations. Germline CDR1 is LNHDA and CDR2 is SQIVND (reference sequence). The CDR3 is made up of 15 amino acids. Losses at the gene ends were 4 bases for V and 3 bases for J; bases not matched to a gene: 6. Measured with immunoSEQ multiplex PCR; TCRdb has only the in-frame clones, and not every one. The sample carries under 300,000 clones, approximately 65% recorded once. The V call is TRBV19, the J call TRBJ2-7; 10 bases match TRBD1. The sequenced material came from memory CD4+ T cells sorted from blood. Noted subset: CD45RA-negative fraction. This clonotype originated in a man younger than 45 in good health. In DNA form, the CDR3 reads TGTGCCAGTAGTACACCGGGACAGGGGCTCTACGAGCAGTACTTC. It yields the protein CASSTPGQGLYEQYF. The full variable domain, in which reference TRBV19 and TRBJ2-7 provide the parts outside the CDR3, is DGGITQSPKYLFRKEGQNVTLSCEQNLNHDAMYWYRQDPGQGLRLIYYSQIVNDFQKGDIAEGYSVSREKKESFPLTVTSAQKNPTAFYLCASSTPGQGLYEQYFGPGTRLTVT.